The 7 T cell receptor beta chains listed next were all sequenced from one sample in a study of T cells in women clearing cervical HPV infection. Sequencing was performed with immunoSEQ multiplex PCR; in TCRdb, only in-frame clones are kept and a portion is missing. The sample totals some 40,000 clones. The sequencing input was blood buffy coat. Receptor source: a woman aged 18-70 years with a cervical HPV16 infection that either progressed to CIN3+ or cleared (not recorded which).

Comments on this clone: The CDR3 end is not reached by the read, which stops 3 residues before it; the germline J gene fills it in. The V call is TRBV5-1, the J call TRBJ1-2; D might be TRBD1 (5 bases). CDR1 and CDR2 from the germline V gene are SGHRS and YFSETQ. The CDR3 sequence is 14 residues long. V was cut by 5 bases and J by 2 bases, with 13 bases left in between. The CDR3 is CASRPLQENYGYTF. Incomplete CDR3 DNA: TGCGCCAGCAGACCCCTACAGGAAAACTATGGC.

The CDR3 here is CASRTGTQETQYF. The sequenced part of the CDR3 DNA is TGTGCCAGCAGGACAGGGACACAAGAGACC. This rearrangement joins TRBV5-6 to TRBJ2-5; 7 bases are a match to TRBD1. The read falls 3 residues short of the CDR3 end, and the missing part is taken from the germline J gene. Germline trimming cut 5 bases from V and 2 bases from J; bases unmatched to any gene: 3. Germline lookup yields CDR1 SGHDT and CDR2 YYEEEE. The CDR3 loop spans 13 amino acids.

In regard to this clone: The read ends 3 residues before the CDR3 terminus; that terminus is restored from the germline J gene. The rearrangement links TRBV7-8 to TRBJ2-1; 9 bases map to TRBD2. V lost 1 base, J lost 4 bases, and 5 bases stayed unmatched. Germline V CDR1 and CDR2: SGHVS, FQNEAQ. This CDR3 has 16 amino acids. CDR3 bases read: TGTGCCAGCAGCTTAGTGGTGCTAGCGGGGTACAATGAG. Protein product: CASSLVVLAGYNE. The complete CDR3 sequence is CASSLVVLAGYNEQFF.

Worth noting for this clone: Read coverage stops 3 residues before the CDR3 terminus; the germline J gene supplies the remainder. The chain joins TRBV7-6 to TRBJ2-3; D is possibly TRBD1 (5 bases). V gave up 5 bases and J gave up 7 bases, with 19 bases separating them. The length of the CDR3 is 15 residues. CDR1 and CDR2 from the germline V gene are SGHVS and FNYEAQ. The CDR3 bases that were read are TGTGCCAGCAGCCCTGGGGTAGGGGCGGTAAATACG. This gives the protein CASSPGVGAVNT. The complete CDR3 protein is CASSPGVGAVNTQYF.

Concerning this clone itself: The observed sequence ends 3 residues before the CDR3 terminus, with the missing tail filled in from the germline J gene. The gene calls are TRBV19 and TRBJ1-2; 7 bases map to TRBD1. This CDR3 comprises 14 residues. CDR1 and CDR2 (germline): LNHDA, SQIVND (reference sequence). The CDR3 bases that were read are TGTGCCAGTAGTATAGGGGGACAGACCTACGAC. Protein sequence: CASSIGGQTYD. The CDR3 reads in full as CASSIGGQTYDYTF.

In the case of this clone: The CDR3 end is not reached by the read, which stops 3 residues before it; the germline J gene fills it in. This rearrangement joins TRBV29-1 to TRBJ2-2, with 8 bases fitting TRBD2. J lost 5 bases, V lost 6 bases, and 5 bases had no gene match. CDR1 SQVTM and CDR2 ANQGSEA come from the germline V gene. The CDR3 has 13 amino acids. The CDR3 reads CSVDGGATGELFF. CDR3 DNA, as far as it was read: TGCAGCGTGGACGGGGGGGCGACCGGGGAG.

Remarks on this clone: Coverage ceases 3 residues before the CDR3 finishes, and the germline J gene fills in the end. The chain uses TRBV12-3 or TRBV12-4 and TRBJ2-3, with D unresolved. V lost 1 base to trimming and J lost 2 bases, with 7 bases between them. The CDR3 has 14 amino acids. CDR3 bases read: TGTGCCAGCAGTTTAGTGACTTTCACAGATACG. Translated, it gives CASSLVTFTDT. The whole CDR3 reads CASSLVTFTDTQYF.